This T cell receptor beta chain originates from a study of identical twins. cDNA carried unique molecular identifiers, and a universal primer site was added by template switching. MiXCR was run by TCRdb on the 5' RACE reads, yielding one entry per CDR3 protein. The sample records 400,000 to 650,000 distinct CDR3 sequences, 22% being singletons. With 6 bases removed from V and 0 bases from J, the gap between germline ends came to 15 bases. This CDR3 is 15 amino acids long. CDR1 is DFQATT and CDR2 is SNEGSKA in the germline V gene (reference sequence). The same data also went into a second study, on T cells expressing NK-cell markers.

The receptor was isolated from a young woman in good health. The sample was CD4+ T cells sorted from blood. This sequence joins TRBV20-1 and TRBJ2-1; no reliable D call. The DNA for the CDR3 is TGCAGTGCGGCTCGTCCCCAATACTCCTACAATGAGCAGTTCTTC. This codes for CSAARPQYSYNEQFF.